This is a list of T cell receptor beta chains from one sample in a study of blood T cells in healthy people across ages. TCRdb fed the 5' RACE reads into MiXCR, producing one record per CDR3 protein. The table records around 700,000 distinct CDR3 sequences, around a quarter of them present only once. This sample also belongs to another study, concerning T cells of mothers and their children.

Specimen: blood. The receptors originated from a boy between 10 and 17 years old in good health. The CDR3 runs from the conserved cysteine through the conserved F or W. The order of the fields is CDR3 protein, J gene, V gene.

CDR3 protein: CASSPSGGNEQYF; J gene: NA; V gene: TRBV7-3
CDR3 protein: CASSSLAGEADTQYF; J gene: TRBJ2-3; V gene: TRBV7-9
CDR3 protein: CASRGQGAGDQPQHF; J gene: TRBJ1-5; V gene: TRBV6-5
CDR3 protein: CASRKHVNTEAFF; J gene: TRBJ1-1; V gene: TRBV6-4
CDR3 protein: CSVERLDQSSGNTIYF; J gene: TRBJ1-3; V gene: TRBV29-1
CDR3 protein: CASSDRVAGELFF; J gene: TRBJ2-2; V gene: TRBV7-9
CDR3 protein: CASSPGRAGGRQEQFF; J gene: TRBJ2-1; V gene: TRBV7-2
CDR3 protein: CASSLGVGTEAFF; J gene: TRBJ1-1; V gene: TRBV11-2
CDR3 protein: CASSLGTGFGANVLTF; J gene: TRBJ2-6; V gene: TRBV12-3/TRBV12-4
CDR3 protein: CSVSYRGRGNTEAFF; J gene: TRBJ1-1; V gene: TRBV29-1
CDR3 protein: CASSPLPRGQGETQYF; J gene: TRBJ2-5; V gene: TRBV11-2
CDR3 protein: CASSAEGGYNSPLHF; J gene: TRBJ1-6; V gene: TRBV7-8
CDR3 protein: CASGGGRAGGLTQYF; J gene: TRBJ2-5; V gene: TRBV6-5
CDR3 protein: CASSQRGRLNTGELFF; J gene: TRBJ2-2; V gene: TRBV12-3/TRBV12-4
CDR3 protein: CASSLGPGQTYGYTF; J gene: TRBJ1-2; V gene: TRBV5-1
CDR3 protein: CSVEAPDESYEQYF; J gene: TRBJ2-7; V gene: TRBV29-1
CDR3 protein: CSVETLSYGYTF; J gene: TRBJ1-2; V gene: TRBV29-1
CDR3 protein: CAITGEGEQYF; J gene: NA; V gene: TRBV10-3
CDR3 protein: CASSEGQGASYEQYF; J gene: NA; V gene: TRBV2
CDR3 protein: CASSLEYRVTGELFF; J gene: TRBJ2-2; V gene: TRBV7-9
CDR3 protein: CASSRSNGRLGYIQYF; J gene: TRBJ2-4; V gene: TRBV3-1
CDR3 protein: CATSRGPPGFLDEQYF; J gene: TRBJ2-7; V gene: TRBV15
CDR3 protein: CASNRVAGPYEQYF; J gene: TRBJ2-7; V gene: TRBV28
CDR3 protein: CASSLTSGLGSNEQFF; J gene: TRBJ2-1; V gene: TRBV7-3
CDR3 protein: CASSPYVDEQFF; J gene: NA; V gene: TRBV28
CDR3 protein: CASSRSNSGNTIYF; J gene: TRBJ1-3; V gene: TRBV12-3/TRBV12-4
CDR3 protein: CAAGQGISPPQETQYF; J gene: NA; V gene: TRBV27
CDR3 protein: CSVEGLAEETQYF; J gene: TRBJ2-5; V gene: TRBV29-1
CDR3 protein: CASSSRGGTPYEQYF; J gene: NA; V gene: TRBV12-3/TRBV12-4
CDR3 protein: CSVGWAGVYNEQFF; J gene: TRBJ2-1; V gene: TRBV29-1
CDR3 protein: CASSLASTGGYGYTF; J gene: TRBJ1-2; V gene: TRBV7-2
CDR3 protein: CASRPPLGDTQYF; J gene: TRBJ2-3; V gene: TRBV6-5
CDR3 protein: CASSPRGNRNTIYF; J gene: TRBJ1-3; V gene: TRBV4-2
CDR3 protein: CSAGGGLQKGDIQYF; J gene: TRBJ2-4; V gene: TRBV20-1
CDR3 protein: CASSPWTELNTEAFF; J gene: TRBJ1-1; V gene: TRBV3-1
CDR3 protein: CASSFPGLAGLMRYF; J gene: TRBJ2-3; V gene: TRBV7-9
CDR3 protein: CASSYSISGGRGLGTQYF; J gene: TRBJ2-5; V gene: TRBV6-5
CDR3 protein: CASSEGQGAGETQYF; J gene: NA; V gene: TRBV5-1
CDR3 protein: CASSLVEGNYGYTF; J gene: TRBJ1-2; V gene: TRBV5-1
CDR3 protein: CASSEPRDSDNEKLFF; J gene: TRBJ1-4; V gene: TRBV9
CDR3 protein: CSARVEAEQYF; J gene: TRBJ2-7; V gene: TRBV20-1
CDR3 protein: CASTGQSTDTQYF; J gene: TRBJ2-3; V gene: TRBV5-1
CDR3 protein: CAGGTRNEQFF; J gene: TRBJ2-1; V gene: TRBV6-2/TRBV6-3
CDR3 protein: CASRGPSNQPQHF; J gene: TRBJ1-5; V gene: TRBV27
CDR3 protein: CASSQDLLAGNPEQFF; J gene: TRBJ2-1; V gene: TRBV4-2
CDR3 protein: CASSLEAGLGETQYF; J gene: TRBJ2-5; V gene: TRBV28
CDR3 protein: CAISEGLAGKSASTDTQYF; J gene: TRBJ2-3; V gene: TRBV10-3
CDR3 protein: CASLDTGSPPGTYEQYF; J gene: NA; V gene: TRBV7-6
CDR3 protein: CASSVWGQGQDEQYF; J gene: TRBJ2-7; V gene: TRBV9